The source of this T cell receptor (beta chain) is a study of blood T cell repertoires in COVID-19. Study-level background: Sites in the United States, Italy and Spain provided acute and convalescent COVID-19 samples. T cells, B-cell-depleted T cells, or PBMCs supplied cDNA or gDNA.

CDR1 and CDR2 from the germline V gene are ENHRY and SYGVKD. CDR3 length: 12 residues. The germline V and J ends were trimmed by 0 bases and 8 bases, with 7 bases remaining between them. Assay: immunoSEQ multiplex PCR; the TCRdb copy retains only in-frame clones and omits some. Here the sample spans fewer than 20,000 clones, roughly 93% being singletons. This receptor was identified in a woman aged 50 to 65 with active COVID-19. Input material: peripheral blood. The chain uses TRBV10-3 and TRBJ1-2, with unresolved D. DNA for the CDR3: TGTGCCATCAGTGAGTCGTTAATGGGCTACACCTTC. Its protein product is CAISESLMGYTF.